What follows are 5 T cell receptor beta chains derived from one specimen sequenced in a study of T cells in Graves' hyperthyroidism and ophthalmopathy. It was RNA transcripts that yielded the amplified TCR beta CDR3 regions. Initially, a first-round RT-PCR of the TCR CDR3 employed the HTBI primer set. TCRdb reanalysed the multiplex PCR reads using MiXCR and keeps one entry per CDR3 protein. The sample has about 700,000 distinct CDR3 sequences, nearly 45% seen once; the top ten hold about 7.7%. Sample: peripheral blood or thyroid tissue (not recorded which). The source is an adult man with Graves' disease, either hyperthyroidism or ophthalmopathy (not recorded which).

V is TRBV7-2 and J is TRBJ2-5; D possibly corresponds to TRBD2 (5 bases). Germline values: CDR1 SGHTA, CDR2 FQGNSA. This CDR3 spans 15 amino acids. Deletions cut 2 bases from V and 4 bases from J, with 14 bases between. The CDR3 sequence is CASSLFSGFGETQYF. The CDR3 region has the DNA TGTGCCAGCAGCTTATTTTCGGGGTTTGGAGAGACCCAGTACTTC.

The genes are TRBV20-1 and TRBJ1-5; 9 bases match TRBD1. Germline V gene lookup returns CDR1 DFQATT and CDR2 SNEGSKA (reference sequence). The CDR3 is 15 residues long. J lost 5 bases, V lost 3 bases, and 8 bases had no gene match. This CDR3 reads CSARAGTGLYQPQHF. As DNA, the CDR3 is TGCAGTGCTAGGGCCGGGACAGGGCTCTATCAGCCCCAGCATTTT.

The chain couples TRBV7-6 to TRBJ2-6; D remains ambiguous. CDR1 is SGHVS, CDR2 FNYEAQ, per germline. The CDR3 is 14 amino acids. Trimming left V 3 bases short and J 4 bases short, with 7 bases between. In DNA, the CDR3 is TGTGCCAGCAGCTTGGGCAGGGGGGCCAACGTCCTGACTTTC. Protein product: CASSLGRGANVLTF. Supplemented by reference TRBV7-6 and TRBJ2-6, the full variable domain reads GAGVSQSPRYKVTKRGQDVALRCDPISGHVSLYWYRQALGQGPEFLTYFNYEAQQDKSGLPNDRFSAERPEGSISTLTIQRTEQRDSAMYRCASSLGRGANVLTFGAGSRLTVL.

This clonotype was counted at least ten times. V and J are TRBV25-1 and TRBJ1-6, with a tentative D call TRBD1 (5 bases). Per germline, CDR1 MGHDK and CDR2 SYGVNS. The CDR3 runs to 15 residues. V lost 6 bases to trimming and J lost 3 bases, with 12 bases between them. Written as DNA, the CDR3 is TGTGCCAGCAGCGGGACCCAAAACTATAATTCACCCCTCCACTTT. Its protein product is CASSGTQNYNSPLHF.

Worth noting for this clonotype: One base away lies a much larger clone, so this may be a sequencing read error. The chain is built from TRBV10-3 and TRBJ1-5, with 8 nucleotides matching TRBD1. This CDR3 comprises 17 residues. The V gene end was trimmed by 11 bases and the J gene end by 2 bases; junction bases not matched to a gene: 17. The germline V gene has CDR1 ENHRY and CDR2 SYGVKD. CDR3 residues: CACSSHRGTSRNQPQHF. DNA of the CDR3: TGTGCCTGCAGCTCCCACAGGGGGACGAGTCGCAATCAGCCCCAGCATTTT.